In its sample, the clone carrying this T cell receptor beta chain was seen a few times. Its cognate antigen is unknown. Germline V gene data show CDR1 as LGHDT and CDR2 as YNNKEL (reference sequence). Between the trimmed V and J ends, which lost 0 bases and 9 bases, there was a span of 9 bases. CDR3 length equals 13 residues. The record originates from a study of T cell repertoires in cytomegalovirus infection. Findings and limits, study-wide: People with CMV and the relevant HLA were identified by cumulative public TCR beta family frequency.

TCRdb reprocessed the reads via MiXCR and lists one record per CDR3 protein. The sample carries 450,000 to 600,000 distinct CDR3 sequences, over 9% recorded once. This chain connects TRBV3-1 to TRBJ2-1, with D unresolved. The sequence was collected from a human donor in good health (CMV status not recorded). Some clones in this sample may be carry-over from other donors' samples. Sequenced sample: PBMCs. The CDR3 region is CASSQDRTGEQFF. The DNA for the CDR3 is TGTGCCAGCAGCCAAGATAGGACGGGTGAGCAGTTCTTC.